This T cell receptor beta chain was found in a study of T cell responses to AZD1222 COVID-19 vaccine. This CDR3 spans 14 amino acids. In germline, CDR1 is SGDLS, CDR2 YYNGEE. V was cut by 0 bases and J by 13 bases, with 14 bases left in between. Regarding this clone: Its matching antigen is unknown.

Study-level findings and limits: Unmutated regions of variants are reportedly targeted by nearly half of spike-specific TCRs. Possibly, clonal diversity was underestimated; donors were largely white British and included more females. Following two doses of AZD1222, Spike-specific TCR breadth and depth rose.

The assay was immunoSEQ multiplex PCR, and TCRdb's table has in-frame clones only and misses some. The sample contains more than 100,000 clones, roughly 85% of which appear only once. This sample comprised peripheral blood, obtained 28 days after the second dose of the MenACWY control vaccine. The rearrangement uses TRBV9 and TRBJ1-6; tentative D call: TRBD1 (5 bases). The receptor's source is an adult who received the MenACWY meningococcal vaccine as a control. CDR3 in DNA: TGTGCCAGCAGCGTAGGTGGTTGGGGCTCGCCCCTCCACTTT. Its translation: CASSVGGWGSPLHF.